This T cell receptor beta chain was observed in a study of blood T cell repertoires in COVID-19. About the study: Acute and convalescent COVID-19 specimens originated in the United States, Italy and Spain. T cells, B-cell-depleted T cells, or PBMCs supplied cDNA or gDNA.

Sequenced by immunoSEQ multiplex PCR; TCRdb stores in-frame clones only, minus some. The sample holds about 97,000 clones, more than 75% seen once. The CDR3 length is 13 residues. The ends lost 5 bases at V and 2 bases at J; junction bases unmatched: 2. The germline gives CDR1 SGHVS, CDR2 FQNEAQ. The chain combines TRBV7-8 with TRBJ1-2, with 7 bases fitting TRBD1. This TCR derives from a woman aged 30 to 39 with acute or convalescent COVID-19. The sequenced sample consisted of peripheral blood. CDR3 in DNA: TGTGCCAGCAGCAGGGACAGAAACTATGGCTACACCTTC. Protein: CASSRDRNYGYTF.